This section outlines one TCR beta chain sequence together with its context. Which antigen it targets is not known. There are no base qualities to consult, and no much larger clone falls within one base. The library came from the immunoSEQ multiplex PCR assay. The deep sequencing platform assayed roughly 10^5 TCR templates per sample. Genomic DNA extracted from sorted T cells was used for TCRbeta CDR3 sequencing. Under the source paper's analysis protocol: The R programming language was used for clonal analysis of TCRbeta CDR3 data. Alloreactive CD4+ and CD8+ clones were defined by comparing unstimulated samples with post-reaction CFSE-low samples. Alloreactive CD4+ clones were assigned to regulatory or non-regulatory origin by matching sequences to sorted unstimulated Treg and non-Treg repertoires. Here the immuneACCESS table is served through TCRdb, limited to in-frame sequences with V and J called. Missing clones are a known gap in these copies; in checked studies unresolved V genes cover under half, and the rest lacks a known reason. Clone size and the V and J calls come from that table; the DNA yielded D and trimming. This sample has some 100,000 clones in its table, and about 91% of those were observed once. Under 0.75% of the sample is held by the ten biggest clonotypes.

Sorted unstimulated T cells, along with proliferating T cells recovered from mixed lymphocyte reactions, underwent TCRbeta CDR3 sequencing. Fresh whole blood from over 8 HLA-typed healthy donors was used to isolate PBMCs. To map where alloreactive clones came from, CD4+ regulatory T cells in the unstimulated state were FACS-sorted. The entry originates in a study of siplizumab effects on memory and regulatory T cells (dated by TCRdb to between 2018 and 2020). With regard to the full study: The study looked at the effect of siplizumab, an anti-CD2 antibody, on alloreactive T-cell subsets in allogeneic mixed lymphocyte reactions made from human PBMCs. Study-level results and caveats: Unstimulated naive T cells appeared to be more diverse than memory T cells, and naive cells seemed to make a substantial contribution to the alloresponse. A naive or memory phenotype could not be assigned to roughly 75-95% of proliferating CD4+ or CD8+ clones. Because sequences below about 10^-5 frequency were poorly captured, only a minor fraction of alloreactive clones could be mapped to unstimulated subsets. Of the alloreactive CD4+ clones that could be mapped, the Treg-derived share averaged around 64% with siplizumab compared with around 27% in control reactions. Whether proliferating Tregs from siplizumab cultures actually had suppressive function was not functionally confirmed. Siplizumab significantly reduced the cumulative frequency of alloreactive sequences traceable to unstimulated CD4+ memory T cells.

CDR3 length: 15 amino acids, cysteine to phenylalanine. Solely the CDR3 DNA is kept, with 45 bases framed from the first base. Reading the germline V gene gives CDR1 MNHEY and CDR2 SVGAGI. V is shortened by 2 bases, J by 7 bases, and the region joining them spans 17 bases. The sample taken for sequencing was Tregs sorted from blood. This clonotype was obtained from a human donor in good health. The sequence joins TRBV6-5 to TRBJ1-2; the D segment could be TRBD1, given 6 matching bases. DNA sequence: TGTGCCAGCAGTTACATCGGGTGGACAGCGCTTGGCTACACCTTC. Its translation is CASSYIGWTALGYTF.